This T cell receptor beta chain was retrieved from a study of a mutant IDH1 vaccine in newly diagnosed glioma. The overall study: Vaccination began 4-6 weeks post radiotherapy alone, or with temozolomide cycles. Treated patients showed a male proportion of around 62%, a female proportion of 37.5%, and a mean age of 40.4 years.

Comments on this clone: Its antigen is currently unknown.

Assay: immunoSEQ multiplex PCR; the TCRdb copy retains only in-frame clones and omits some. This table holds 110,000 or so clones, 90% found once. Findings and limits, study-wide: The authors found pseudoprogression apparently unrelated to changes in top peripheral T cell clonotypes.

Time point in this sample: week 11, during vaccination. Every single dose of the vaccine, 300 ug of mutant IDH1 20-mer peptide, came with topical imiquimod. New IDH1-mutant, ATRX-lost WHO grade 3 or 4 astrocytomas occurred in donors. This CDR3 region has 14 residues. CDR1 and CDR2 from the germline V gene are MNHNS and SASEGT. J gave up 7 bases and V 6 bases, and 9 bases lay outside the gene matches. This sequence joins TRBV6-1 and TRBJ2-7; 10 nucleotides match TRBD2. Sequenced material: PBMCs, taken from a glioma patient whose treatment included an IDH1 peptide vaccine. This TCR was recovered from a woman aged 50 to 65 with glioma. CDR3 bases: TGTGCCAGCAGAGCTCTAGCGGGAGCGGGGGAGCAGTACTTC. It specifies CASRALAGAGEQYF.